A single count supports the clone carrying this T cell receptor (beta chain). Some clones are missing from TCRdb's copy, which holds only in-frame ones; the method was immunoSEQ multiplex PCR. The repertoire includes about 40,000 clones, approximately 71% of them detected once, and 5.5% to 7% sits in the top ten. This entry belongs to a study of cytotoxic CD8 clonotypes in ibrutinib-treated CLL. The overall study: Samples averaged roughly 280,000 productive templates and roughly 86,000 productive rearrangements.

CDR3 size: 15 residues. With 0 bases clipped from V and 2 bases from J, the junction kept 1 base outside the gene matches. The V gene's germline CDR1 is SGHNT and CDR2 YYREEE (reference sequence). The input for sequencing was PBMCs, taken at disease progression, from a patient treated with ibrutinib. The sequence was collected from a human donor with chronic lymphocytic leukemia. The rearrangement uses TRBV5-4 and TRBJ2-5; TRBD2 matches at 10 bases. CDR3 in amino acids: CASSLGGLAQETQYF. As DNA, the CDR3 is TGTGCCAGCAGCTTGGGGGGACTAGCGCAAGAGACCCAGTACTTC.